The rows below give T cell receptor beta chains drawn from one sample of a study of blood T cell repertoires in COVID-19. Here immunoSEQ multiplex PCR was the method, and the copy in TCRdb shows in-frame clones only, minus some. The data hold about 77,000 clones, with 80% observed a single time. The source material was peripheral blood. These receptors all come from an older woman with acute or convalescent COVID-19. The CDR3 runs from the conserved cysteine through the conserved F or W. D genes are given only for firm matches. Rows may omit the clone size; those that give it use once, few, many or a size class.

D: TRBD2; J: TRBJ2-7; V: TRBV3-1/TRBV3-2; size: -; DNA: TGTGCCAGCAGCCACCCGGGAGGGACTAGCGGGGGCAGGGGCTCCTACGAGCAGTACTTC; CDR3: CASSHPGGTSGGRGSYEQYF
D: TRBD2; J: TRBJ2-1; V: TRBV9; size: -; DNA: TGTGCCAGCAGCGCCAGAGCCGCGGGGGGGCCAGGTGAGCAGTTCTTC; CDR3: CASSARAAGGPGEQFF
D: TRBD1; J: TRBJ1-2; V: TRBV7-8; size: -; DNA: TGTGCCAGCAGCTTATCCGGACAGGGGAACTATGGCTACACCTTC; CDR3: CASSLSGQGNYGYTF
D: TRBD2; J: TRBJ2-1; V: TRBV3-1/TRBV3-2; size: -; DNA: TGTGCCAGCAGCCCCCCTAGCGGGGGGGACAATGAGCAGTTCTTC; CDR3: CASSPPSGGDNEQFF
D: -; J: TRBJ1-4; V: TRBV5-1; size: -; DNA: TGCGCCAGCAGCTTGGAACGGGGAGCTAATGAAAAACTGTTTTTT; CDR3: CASSLERGANEKLFF
D: TRBD1; J: TRBJ1-5; V: TRBV25-1; size: once; DNA: TGTGCCAGCAGTGAAGGCGTCGACAGGGGACAGCCCCAGCATTTT; CDR3: CASSEGVDRGQPQHF
D: -; J: TRBJ2-1; V: TRBV4-3; size: -; DNA: TGCGCCAGCAGCCAAGGCGGGGTAGCCTACAATGAGCAGTTCTTC; CDR3: CASSQGGVAYNEQFF
D: -; J: TRBJ2-1; V: TRBV6-1; size: -; DNA: TGTGCCAGCAGTGAAGTTGGCAGGTTTTTTGGCAATGAGCAGTTCTTC; CDR3: CASSEVGRFFGNEQFF
D: -; J: TRBJ2-3; V: TRBV29-1; size: -; DNA: TGCAGCGCCCAGGGACTTATCACAGATACGCAGTATTTT; CDR3: CSAQGLITDTQYF
D: -; J: TRBJ2-7; V: TRBV11-2; size: -; DNA: TGTGCCAGCAGCTTAGACCTCTGGGAGCCCTACGAGCAGTACTTC; CDR3: CASSLDLWEPYEQYF
D: TRBD1; J: TRBJ1-2; V: TRBV6-2/TRBV6-3; size: -; DNA: TGTGCCAGCAGTTCTTCAATCCGGGACAGGGGGCGATTGGCCTATGGCTACACCTTC; CDR3: CASSSSIRDRGRLAYGYTF
D: -; J: TRBJ1-2; V: TRBV9; size: medium-sized; DNA: TGTGCCAGCAGCGTAGATCTGAGCCAGCGGATTTTGGGCTACACCTTC; CDR3: CASSVDLSQRILGYTF
D: TRBD1; J: TRBJ1-2; V: TRBV18; size: once; DNA: TGTGCCAGCGACCCAGGGACAGGCCCTAACTATGGCTACACCTTC; CDR3: CASDPGTGPNYGYTF
D: -; J: TRBJ1-5; V: TRBV4-1; size: -; DNA: TGCGCCAGCAGCCCGTCTGGAGGGCCACATCAGCCCCAGCATTTT; CDR3: CASSPSGGPHQPQHF
D: -; J: TRBJ1-1; V: TRBV19; size: -; DNA: TGTGCCAGTAGGAGGGAGGGAAAAATGACTGAAGCTTTCTTT; CDR3: CASRREGKMTEAFF